This passage covers 13 T cell receptor beta chains from one sample sequenced in a study of T cell repertoires in cytomegalovirus infection. Which antigens these TCRs recognize remains unknown. Using its own MiXCR run on the reads, TCRdb lists one record per CDR3 protein. Here the sample spans about 890,000 distinct CDR3 sequences, roughly 30% being singletons. The sample consisted of cultured CD8+ T cells from PBMCs, taken from culture after CMV antigen stimulation. The receptors were gathered from a human donor in good health (CMV status not recorded). Some clones in this sample may be carry-over from other donors' samples.

This clonotype has a handful of counts. V is TRBV5-1 and J is TRBJ1-1; 8 positions match TRBD1. Germline V gene lookup returns CDR1 SGHRS and CDR2 YFSETQ. Germline trimming cut 0 bases from V and 8 bases from J; bases unmatched to any gene: 6. The CDR3 is made up of 14 amino acids. The CDR3 nucleotides read TGCGCCAGCAGCTTGGAAGGCAGGGGGCCGGAAGCTTTCTTT. This translates into CASSLEGRGPEAFF.

Only a few counts were recorded for this clonotype. The V and J genes are TRBV10-3 and TRBJ2-3; 12 positions agree with TRBD2. Germline CDR1 ENHRY, CDR2 SYGVKD. The V segment lost 6 bases and the J segment 4 bases; nucleotides outside the gene matches: 8. The CDR3 contains 16 residues. This CDR3 reads CAIRRLAGVGADTQYF. The CDR3 DNA follows: TGTGCCATCAGGAGACTAGCGGGGGTAGGCGCAGATACGCAGTATTTT.

There are a few counts of this clonotype. The chain recombines TRBV7-9 with TRBJ2-7; no clear D gene. Trimming left V 6 bases short and J 1 base short, with 10 bases between. The germline V gene encodes CDR1 SEHNR and CDR2 FQNEAQ (reference sequence). The CDR3 loop spans 13 amino acids. The CDR3 DNA is TGTGCCAGCAGTGCTTGGGATTCCTACGAGCAGTACTTC. Residues: CASSAWDSYEQYF. The complete variable domain, with remaining parts taken from reference TRBV7-9 and TRBJ2-7, reads DTGVSQNPRHKITKRGQNVTFRCDPISEHNRLYWYRQTLGQGPEFLTYFQNEAQLEKSRLLSDRFSAERPKGSFSTLEIQRTEQGDSAMYLCASSAWDSYEQYFGPGTRLTVT.

This clonotype was picked up many times. This sequence joins TRBV7-2 and TRBJ2-4; D might be TRBD2 (6 bases). The V end was cut by 3 bases, the J end by 4 bases, with 16 bases between. The germline V gene encodes CDR1 SGHTA and CDR2 FQGNSA. This CDR3 has 16 amino acids. The CDR3, as DNA: TGTGCCAGCAGCTTCAGTCGAGCGGACTATAAAAACATTCAGTACTTC. Translating it yields CASSFSRADYKNIQYF.

This clonotype was observed a few times. The chain joins TRBV10-3 to TRBJ2-7, with D unclear. The CDR3 is 13 residues long. Germline CDR1 reads ENHRY; CDR2 reads SYGVKD. V lost 7 bases and J lost 0, with 10 bases in between. The CDR3 loop reads CAITTDTSYEQYF. CDR3 DNA: TGTGCCATCACCACCGACACCTCCTACGAGCAGTACTTC.

This clonotype was seen more than once but under ten times. This chain connects TRBV6-5 to TRBJ2-5; D gene unclear. Deletions cut 2 bases from V and 9 bases from J, with 13 bases between. CDR1 is MNHEY, CDR2 SVGAGI, per germline. There are 13 residues in the CDR3. CDR3 DNA sequence: TGTGCCAGCAGTTACGGGATCGGGTCGGCCCAGTACTTC. This encodes CASSYGIGSAQYF.

This clonotype came up once. V is TRBV24-1 and J is TRBJ2-7; D unresolved. This CDR3 is 15 amino acids long. Trimming shortened V by 0 bases and J by 0 bases, and 8 bases separated the two germline ends. Per germline, CDR1 KGHDR and CDR2 SFDVKD. CDR3 nucleotides: TGTGCCACCAGTGATTTGAACGGTGACTCCTACGAGCAGTACGTC. Its protein is CATSDLNGDSYEQYV.

The sample holds many counts of this clonotype. This chain links TRBV7-8 with TRBJ2-3; D uncertain. Between the trimmed V and J ends, which lost 11 bases and 1 base, there was a span of 16 bases. Germline values: CDR1 SGHVS, CDR2 FQNEAQ. There are 14 residues in the CDR3. CDR3 sequence reads: CAGRRIRGTDTQYF. CDR3 DNA sequence: TGTGCCGGGCGTAGGATTCGGGGCACAGATACGCAGTATTTT.

This clonotype was counted a few times. The CDR3 loop reads CASTGTLYRRTEAFF. CDR3 in DNA: TGTGCCAGCACTGGGACTCTTTACCGGAGGACTGAAGCTTTCTTT. The rearrangement joins TRBV6-1 to TRBJ1-1, with a possible D match to TRBD1 (5 bases). This CDR3 has 15 residues. The V gene's germline CDR1 is MNHNS and CDR2 SASEGT. The germline V and J ends were trimmed by 7 bases and 5 bases, with 20 bases remaining between them.

A few counts support this clonotype. The rearrangement links TRBV7-6 to TRBJ2-1; 9 bases match TRBD1. CDR1 is SGHVS and CDR2 is FNYEAQ in the germline V gene. This CDR3 comprises 16 residues. The ends lost 1 base at V and 3 bases at J; junction bases unmatched: 4. CDR3 residues: CASSLVRTGDYNEQFF. The CDR3 bases are TGTGCCAGCAGCTTAGTGAGGACAGGGGACTACAATGAGCAGTTCTTC.

This clonotype was seen ten or more times. Here the CDR3 reads CASSEGGELFF. As DNA, the CDR3 is TGTGCCAGCAGTGAGGGCGGGGAGCTGTTTTTT. V usage is TRBV2 and J usage is TRBJ2-2; D call uncertain. The V gene's germline CDR1 is SNHLY and CDR2 FYNNEI. The CDR3 is 11 amino acids. V lost 3 bases and J 7 bases, leaving 3 bases between the germline ends.

This clonotype was picked up many times. The rearrangement uses TRBV4-1 and TRBJ2-1; D remains ambiguous. The length of the CDR3 is 12 residues. Trimming left V 0 bases short and J 6 bases short, with 3 bases between. The germline CDR1 and CDR2 sequences are MGHRA and YSYEKL. The CDR3 is CASSQDPNEQFF. DNA of the CDR3: TGCGCCAGCAGCCAAGATCCCAATGAGCAGTTCTTC.

This clonotype was picked up a small number of times. The CDR3 loop is CASREGLGAFF. The CDR3 DNA sequence: TGTGCCAGCAGGGAGGGTCTGGGGGCTTTCTTT. This chain connects TRBV28 to TRBJ1-1; no clear D. V was trimmed by 6 bases and J by 11 bases, leaving 13 bases between them. Per the germline V gene, CDR1 is MDHEN and CDR2 is SYDVKM. The CDR3 has 11 amino acids.